These 29 T cell receptor beta chains originate from one sample sequenced in a study of shared clonotypes between healthy human individuals. Profiled with immunoSEQ multiplex PCR; TCRdb holds only in-frame clones, not every one. The table lists about 480,000 clones, about 79% of them singletons. The specimen was PBMCs. The receptors come from a woman aged 40 to 50 in good health. Some clones in this sample may be carry-over from other donors' samples.

Of note for this clone: With a much larger clone just one base away, this may be a read error. The chain employs TRBV27 and TRBJ2-5; no clear D. Trimming shortened V by 2 bases and J by 0 bases, and 4 bases separated the two germline ends. There are 13 residues in the CDR3. The germline V gene encodes CDR1 MNHEY and CDR2 SMNVEV (reference sequence). CDR3 sequence reads: CASSLGYQETQYF. DNA for the CDR3: TGTGCCAGCAGTTTAGGGTACCAAGAGACCCAGTACTTC.

Concerning this clone: At the DNA level, this CDR3 is encoded by other sequences in the same sample as well. The chain links TRBV2 to TRBJ2-1; D gene ambiguous. Germline V lookup: CDR1 SNHLY, CDR2 FYNNEI. Trimming left V 3 bases short and J 6 bases short, with 3 bases between. The CDR3 consists of 11 residues. CDR3 amino acids: CASSELNEQFF. The DNA for the CDR3 is TGTGCCAGCAGTGAGCTCAATGAGCAGTTCTTC.

The J gene is TRBJ1-4, the V gene TRBV10-3; no firm D call. This CDR3 spans 15 amino acids. V was cut by 0 bases and J by 4 bases, with 9 bases left in between. Germline-derived CDR1 and CDR2 are ENHRY and SYGVKD. The chain's CDR3 is CAISESWADNEKLFF. The DNA of the CDR3 is TGTGCCATCAGTGAGTCGTGGGCGGATAATGAAAAACTGTTTTTT.

This clone was seen a single time. The J gene is TRBJ1-2, the V gene TRBV18, with 8 nucleotides matching TRBD1. The CDR3 has 16 residues. The V and J ends lost 3 bases and 5 bases, in that order; junction bases with no gene match: 11. The germline CDR1 and CDR2 sequences are KGHSH and LQKENI. Here the CDR3 reads CASSPSQGAHGYGYTF. CDR3 coding DNA: TGTGCCAGCTCACCCTCGCAGGGGGCGCATGGGTATGGCTACACCTTC.

The rearrangement joins TRBV4-3 to TRBJ1-4, with D uncertain. V was shortened by 0 bases and J by 5 bases, with 7 bases between the two germline ends. This CDR3 comprises 14 residues. Germline V lookup: CDR1 LGHNA, CDR2 YSLEER. This CDR3 is CASSQDWRNEKLFF. In DNA form, the CDR3 reads TGCGCCAGCAGCCAAGATTGGCGGAATGAAAAACTGTTTTTT.

In this sample, this clone turned up once. This chain joins TRBV7-3 and TRBJ2-2; D perhaps matches TRBD2 (5 bases). The CDR3 runs 16 residues. The ends were cut back, 5 bases at V and 4 bases at J, with 17 bases in the middle. In germline, CDR1 is SGHTA, CDR2 FQGTGA. The CDR3 here is CASSPYTGVGTGELFF. CDR3 coding DNA: TGTGCCAGCAGCCCATATACCGGGGTAGGCACCGGGGAGCTGTTTTTT.

The chain joins TRBV6-6 to TRBJ2-7, with TRBD1 matching 11 bases. V was pared by 6 bases and J by 4 bases, with 2 bases of the junction left unmatched. The CDR3 loop spans 13 amino acids. Germline V lookup: CDR1 MNHNY, CDR2 SVGAGI (reference sequence). In DNA, the CDR3 is TGTGCCAGCAGAGGGACAGGGGGATACGAGCAGTACTTC. This encodes CASRGTGGYEQYF.

V usage is TRBV27 and J usage is TRBJ1-5; D call uncertain. Germline assignment: CDR1 MNHEY and CDR2 SMNVEV (reference sequence). There are 15 residues in the CDR3. The ends were cut back, 6 bases at V and 2 bases at J, with 14 bases in the middle. The CDR3 nucleotides are TGTGCCAGCAGAAGAGGACTGGTGGGCAATCAGCCCCAGCATTTT. It specifies CASRRGLVGNQPQHF.

This sequence joins TRBV7-2 and TRBJ2-6; TRBD1 is a possible D gene (6 bases). Between the trimmed V and J ends, which lost 11 bases and 2 bases, there was a span of 13 bases. This CDR3 comprises 14 residues. Germline CDR1 reads SGHTA; CDR2 reads FQGNSA. The CDR3 here is CAATRQAGANVLTF. The CDR3 region has the DNA TGTGCCGCTACCCGACAGGCTGGGGCCAACGTCCTGACTTTC.

The gene calls are TRBV29-1 and TRBJ2-5, with a weak D call TRBD1 (5 bases). The germline V gene has CDR1 SQVTM and CDR2 ANQGSEA. The CDR3 runs to 12 residues. V was trimmed by 7 bases and J by 9 bases, leaving 18 bases between them. The CDR3 region has the DNA TGCAGCGAGGGGCAAGCCGATAGGGCCCAGTACTTC. This gives the protein CSEGQADRAQYF.

This sequence joins TRBV2 and TRBJ2-1, with D possibly TRBD2 on 6 matching bases. Germline CDR1 SNHLY, CDR2 FYNNEI. Trimming removed 6 bases from V and 3 bases from J, with 15 bases in between. The CDR3 extends over 15 amino acids. Here the CDR3 DNA reads TGTGCCAGCAGGAGTAGCGGAGGAGACTACAATGAGCAGTTCTTC. This encodes CASRSSGGDYNEQFF.

In this sample, this clone turned up many times. The chain is built from TRBV2 and TRBJ2-2; 8 nucleotides match TRBD2. CDR3 length: 15 amino acids. Per the germline V gene, CDR1 is SNHLY and CDR2 is FYNNEI. V trimming: 4 bases; J trimming: 4 bases; junction bases outside the gene matches: 5. This CDR3 is CASSVAGRGTGELFF. The CDR3 DNA reads TGTGCCAGCAGTGTAGCGGGGCGTGGCACCGGGGAGCTGTTTTTT.

The V and J genes are TRBV10-1 and TRBJ2-7; D remains ambiguous. Germline V lookup: CDR1 WNHNN, CDR2 SYGVQD (reference sequence). The CDR3 is 13 amino acids. V was pared by 3 bases and J by 0 bases, with 6 bases between. As DNA, the CDR3 is TGCGCCAGCAGTGAAGCTACCTCCTACGAGCAGTACTTC. Translation: CASSEATSYEQYF.

This clone has a single count. The sample carries other DNA sequences with the same CDR3. The V call is TRBV5-1, the J call TRBJ1-1; D is unclear. This CDR3 comprises 13 residues. The germline V gene has CDR1 SGHRS and CDR2 YFSETQ. Trimming took off 4 bases at V and 0 bases at J, with 7 bases between the two ends. CDR3 loop: CASSREMNTEAFF. CDR3 bases: TGCGCCAGCAGCCGGGAGATGAACACTGAAGCTTTCTTT.

This chain uses TRBV5-4 with TRBJ2-5, with 7 bases matching TRBD1. Losses at the gene ends were 3 bases for V and 1 base for J; bases not matched to a gene: 6. Germline CDR1 is SGHNT and CDR2 is YYREEE (reference sequence). The length of the CDR3 is 15 residues. CDR3 in amino acids: CASSSTGLGQETQYF. The CDR3 coding sequence is TGTGCCAGCAGCTCGACAGGGTTAGGCCAAGAGACCCAGTACTTC.

This clone was picked up one time. The rearrangement joins TRBV7-8 to TRBJ2-1; 9 bases are shared with TRBD2. The CDR3 is made up of 19 amino acids. V was clipped by 4 bases and J by 1 base; unmatched bases: 14. Per germline, CDR1 SGHVS and CDR2 FQNEAQ. The CDR3 DNA is TGTGCCAGCAGCTCCTCAGCGTTTAGCGGGAGTGCGTCCTACAATGAGCAGTTCTTC. As protein: CASSSSAFSGSASYNEQFF.

This clone occurred a few times. The rearrangement joins TRBV28 to TRBJ2-3; TRBD2 aligns across 8 bases. J was trimmed by 7 bases and V by 4 bases; bases with no gene match: 10. The CDR3 sequence is 15 residues long. The germline gives CDR1 MDHEN, CDR2 SYDVKM. The CDR3 reads CASSSAGLVLYTQYF. The CDR3 DNA is TGTGCCAGCAGTTCCGCGGGACTAGTCCTGTATACGCAGTATTTT.

The count of this clone is one. At one end the junction does not follow the germline gene, possibly because of a read error. V is TRBV27 and J is TRBJ2-7, with TRBD2 matching 10 bases. The CDR3 has 13 residues. Germline V lookup: CDR1 MNHEY, CDR2 SMNVEV (reference sequence). In nucleotides, the CDR3 is TGTGCCAGCAGTATATCGACTAGCGGGGAGCAGTACTTC. It specifies CASSISTSGEQYF.

The chain carries TRBV5-1 and TRBJ2-6; maybe TRBD2 (5 bases). Germline V gives CDR1 SGHRS, CDR2 YFSETQ. Trimming left V 0 bases short and J 0 bases short, with 10 bases between. There are 17 residues in the CDR3. CDR3 sequence reads: CASSLGPGTSGANVLTF. Written as DNA, the CDR3 is TGCGCCAGCAGCTTGGGGCCGGGAACCTCTGGGGCCAACGTCCTGACTTTC.

This clone appeared a single time. The chain carries TRBV6-6 and TRBJ2-7; D tentatively fits TRBD1 or TRBD2 (5 bases each). V lost 0 bases and J lost 12, with 12 bases in between. The CDR3 totals 12 residues. Germline CDR1 and CDR2: MNHNY and SVGAGI (reference sequence). As DNA, the CDR3 is TGTGCCAGCAGTTACTCGAGAGGGGCCTGGTACTTC. Amino acids: CASSYSRGAWYF.

The chain combines TRBV28 with TRBJ2-7; TRBD2 agrees at 10 bases. The CDR3 runs 14 residues. From germline, CDR1 is MDHEN and CDR2 SYDVKM. V was pared by 2 bases and J by 2 bases, with 0 bases of the junction left unmatched. CDR3 sequence (DNA): TGTGCCAGCAGTTTAACTAGCGGGACCTACGAGCAGTACTTC. As protein: CASSLTSGTYEQYF. The entire variable domain, with the rest obtained from reference TRBV28 and TRBJ2-7, is as follows: DVKVTQSSRYLVKRTGEKVFLECVQDMDHENMFWYRQDPGLGLRLIYFSYDVKMKEKGDIPEGYSVSREKKERFSLILESASTNQTSMYLCASSLTSGTYEQYFGPGTRLTVT.

This clone was seen more than once but under ten times. A clone one base away is much larger, so this may be a read error. The genes are TRBV27 and TRBJ2-3, with D hard to call. The CDR3 contains 13 residues. Trimming took off 4 bases at V and 10 bases at J, with 15 bases between the two ends. Germline-derived CDR1 and CDR2 are MNHEY and SMNVEV (reference sequence). Here the CDR3 reads CASSSLAGDAQYF. The DNA of the CDR3 is TGTGCCAGCAGTTCCTTAGCAGGCGATGCGCAGTATTTT.

V usage is TRBV29-1 and J usage is TRBJ2-7, with 8 bases aligning to TRBD1. The CDR3 totals 13 residues. With V trimmed by 4 bases and J by 1 base, 3 bases remained unmatched. Germline loops: CDR1 SQVTM, CDR2 ANQGSEA. The CDR3 is CSVGQGLSYEQYF. The CDR3 region has the DNA TGCAGCGTTGGACAGGGGCTTTCCTACGAGCAGTACTTC.

This clone has only a few counts. The chain joins TRBV2 to TRBJ2-2; D may correspond to TRBD1 or TRBD2 (5 bases each). This CDR3 is built from 15 residues. Trimming removed 5 bases from V and 3 bases from J, with 13 bases in between. Germline CDR1 SNHLY, CDR2 FYNNEI. The CDR3 nucleotides are TGTGCCAGCAGTCGGGGCAGGGTGTACACCGGGGAGCTGTTTTTT. Its protein is CASSRGRVYTGELFF. The complete variable domain, with remaining parts taken from reference TRBV2 and TRBJ2-2, reads EPEVTQTPSHQVTQMGQEVILRCVPISNHLYFYWYRQILGQKVEFLVSFYNNEISEKSEIFDDQFSVERPDGSNFTLKIRSTKLEDSAMYFCASSRGRVYTGELFFGEGSRLTVL.

The V gene is TRBV11-2, the J gene TRBJ2-1; 11 bases map to TRBD2. With 6 bases clipped from V and 0 bases from J, the junction kept 13 bases outside the gene matches. Germline CDR1 reads SGHAT; CDR2 reads FQNNGV. The CDR3 totals 19 residues. CDR3 DNA sequence: TGTGCCAGCAGGCGACCCGGGACTAGCGGAAAAAGCTCCTACAATGAGCAGTTCTTC. This gives the protein CASRRPGTSGKSSYNEQFF.

J is TRBJ2-7 and V is TRBV7-8, with D possibly matching TRBD1 (6 bases). Trimming shortened V by 5 bases and J by 6 bases, and 23 bases separated the two germline ends. This CDR3 contains 16 residues. CDR1 SGHVS and CDR2 FQNEAQ come from the germline V gene. Here the CDR3 reads CASSPRGWAGVGEQYF. CDR3 in DNA: TGTGCCAGCAGCCCTAGGGGGTGGGCAGGGGTTGGCGAGCAGTACTTC. The whole variable domain, remainder taken from reference TRBV7-8 and TRBJ2-7, is GAGVSQSPRYKVAKRGQDVALRCDPISGHVSLFWYQQALGQGPEFLTYFQNEAQLDKSGLPSDRFFAERPEGSVSTLKIQRTQQEDSAVYLCASSPRGWAGVGEQYFGPGTRLTVT.

The chain recombines TRBV7-9 with TRBJ2-3; tentative D call: TRBD1 (6 bases). The CDR3 spans 16 residues. V gave up 4 bases and J gave up 0 bases, with 14 bases separating them. Germline V gives CDR1 SEHNR, CDR2 FQNEAQ (reference sequence). As DNA, the CDR3 is TGTGCCAGCAGCTCTACCGGGACAATGAGCACAGATACGCAGTATTTT. Protein sequence: CASSSTGTMSTDTQYF.

V usage is TRBV28 and J usage is TRBJ1-1, with a tentative D call TRBD1 (6 bases). The CDR3 extends over 15 amino acids. Trimming cost V 4 bases and J 0 bases, with 12 bases left between them. Germline V gene data show CDR1 as MDHEN and CDR2 as SYDVKM. The CDR3 nucleotides are TGTGCCAGCAGTTCCGAGGGACACCTGAACACTGAAGCTTTCTTT. Its protein is CASSSEGHLNTEAFF.

This chain links TRBV11-2 with TRBJ2-1; D gene ambiguous. Germline values: CDR1 SGHAT, CDR2 FQNNGV. The CDR3 covers 16 residues. Trimming shortened V by 1 base and J by 8 bases, and 18 bases separated the two germline ends. The CDR3 nucleotides read TGTGCCAGCAGCTTAGGGGCTAGTCGAGTACTGGATGAGCAGTTCTTC. This sequence encodes CASSLGASRVLDEQFF.